This T cell receptor (beta chain) was found in a study of blood T cell repertoires in COVID-19. Assay: immunoSEQ multiplex PCR; the TCRdb copy retains only in-frame clones and omits some. Seen here are about 67,000 clones, 85% to 90% observed once, and the top ten hold around 1.2%. Trimming took 4 bases from V and 8 from J; bases not matched to a gene: 2. Germline CDR1 reads DFQATT; CDR2 reads SNEGSKA (reference sequence). This CDR3 region has 11 residues. The V gene is TRBV20-1, the J gene TRBJ1-1, with 9 bases lining up with TRBD1. The source of this sequence is a woman in her fifties or sixties with acute or convalescent COVID-19. What was sequenced was peripheral blood. CDR3 DNA sequence: TGCAGTGCTAAGGGACAGGGAGAAGCTTTCTTT. Translated: CSAKGQGEAFF.